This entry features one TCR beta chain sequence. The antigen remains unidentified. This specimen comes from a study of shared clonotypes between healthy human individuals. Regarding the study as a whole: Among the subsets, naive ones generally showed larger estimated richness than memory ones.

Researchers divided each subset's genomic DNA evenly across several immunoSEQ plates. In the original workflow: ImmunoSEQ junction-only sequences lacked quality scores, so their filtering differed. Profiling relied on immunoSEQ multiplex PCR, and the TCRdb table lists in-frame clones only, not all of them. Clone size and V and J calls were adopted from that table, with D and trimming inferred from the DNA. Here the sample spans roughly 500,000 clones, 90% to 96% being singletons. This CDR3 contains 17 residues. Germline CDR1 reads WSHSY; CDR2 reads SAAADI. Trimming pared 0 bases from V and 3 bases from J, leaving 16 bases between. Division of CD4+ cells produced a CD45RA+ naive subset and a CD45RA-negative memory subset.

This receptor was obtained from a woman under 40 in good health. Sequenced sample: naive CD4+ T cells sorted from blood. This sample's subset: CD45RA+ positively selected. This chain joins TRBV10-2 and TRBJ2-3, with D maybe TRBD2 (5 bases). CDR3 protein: CASSESADLLRTDTQYF. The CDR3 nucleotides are TGCGCCAGCAGTGAGTCAGCGGACCTCCTTCGGACAGATACGCAGTATTTT.